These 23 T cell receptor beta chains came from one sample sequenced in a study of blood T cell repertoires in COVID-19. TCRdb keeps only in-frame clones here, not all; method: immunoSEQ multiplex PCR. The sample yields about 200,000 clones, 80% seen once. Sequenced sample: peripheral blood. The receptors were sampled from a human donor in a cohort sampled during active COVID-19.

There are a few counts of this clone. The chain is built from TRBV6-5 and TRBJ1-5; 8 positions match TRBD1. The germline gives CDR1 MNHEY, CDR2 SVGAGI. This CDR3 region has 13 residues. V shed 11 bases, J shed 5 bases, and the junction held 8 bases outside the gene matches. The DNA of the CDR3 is TGTGCCGGAGGCTTACAGGGGGATCAGCCCCAGCATTTT. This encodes CAGGLQGDQPQHF.

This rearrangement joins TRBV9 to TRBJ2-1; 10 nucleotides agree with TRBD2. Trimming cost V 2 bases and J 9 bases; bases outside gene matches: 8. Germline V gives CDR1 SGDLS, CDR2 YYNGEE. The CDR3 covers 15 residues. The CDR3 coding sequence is TGTGCCAGCAGCGTCGGAGTAGCGGGAGGCGGTGAGCAGTTCTTC. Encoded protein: CASSVGVAGGGEQFF.

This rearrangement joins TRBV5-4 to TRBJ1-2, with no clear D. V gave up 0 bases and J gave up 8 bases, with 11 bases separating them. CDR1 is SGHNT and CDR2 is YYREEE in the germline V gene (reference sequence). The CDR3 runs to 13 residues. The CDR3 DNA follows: TGTGCCAGCAGCTTGGGGAGGGCCGACGGCTACACCTTC. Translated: CASSLGRADGYTF.

In DNA form, the CDR3 reads TGTGCCAGCTCACAAGCGGGGGGTCGCACCGGGGAGCTGTTTTTT. Translation: CASSQAGGRTGELFF. V and J are TRBV18 and TRBJ2-2; 9 bases match TRBD2. The CDR3 covers 15 residues. CDR1 and CDR2 (germline): KGHSH, LQKENI. The V and J ends lost 4 bases and 4 bases, in that order; junction bases with no gene match: 4.

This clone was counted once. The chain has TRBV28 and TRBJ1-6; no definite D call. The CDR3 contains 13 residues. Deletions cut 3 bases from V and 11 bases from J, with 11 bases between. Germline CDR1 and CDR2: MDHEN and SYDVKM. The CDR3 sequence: CASSLTGWAPLHF. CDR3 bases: TGTGCCAGCAGTTTGACGGGGTGGGCACCCCTCCACTTT.

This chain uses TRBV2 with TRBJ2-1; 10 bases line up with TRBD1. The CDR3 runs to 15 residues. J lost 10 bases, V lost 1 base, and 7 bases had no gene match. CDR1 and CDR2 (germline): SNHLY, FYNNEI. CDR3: CASSEVTTGGGEQFF. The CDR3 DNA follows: TGTGCCAGCAGTGAAGTCACGACAGGGGGCGGCGAGCAGTTCTTC.

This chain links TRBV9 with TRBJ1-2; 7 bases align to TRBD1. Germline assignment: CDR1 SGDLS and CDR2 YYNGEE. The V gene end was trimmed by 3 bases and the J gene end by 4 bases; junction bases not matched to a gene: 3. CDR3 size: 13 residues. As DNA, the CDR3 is TGTGCCAGCAGCGGCCAGGGGGGCTATGGCTACACCTTC. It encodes CASSGQGGYGYTF. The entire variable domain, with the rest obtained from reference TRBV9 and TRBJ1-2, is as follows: DSGVTQTPKHLITATGQRVTLRCSPRSGDLSVYWYQQSLDQGLQFLIQYYNGEERAKGNILERFSAQQFPDLHSELNLSSLELGDSALYFCASSGQGGYGYTFGSGTRLTVV.

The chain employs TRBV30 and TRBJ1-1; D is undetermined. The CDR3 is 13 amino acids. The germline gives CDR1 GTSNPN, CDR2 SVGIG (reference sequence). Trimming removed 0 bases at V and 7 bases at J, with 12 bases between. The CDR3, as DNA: TGTGCCTGGAGTGTACTATGGGAGAATGAAGCTTTCTTT. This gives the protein CAWSVLWENEAFF.

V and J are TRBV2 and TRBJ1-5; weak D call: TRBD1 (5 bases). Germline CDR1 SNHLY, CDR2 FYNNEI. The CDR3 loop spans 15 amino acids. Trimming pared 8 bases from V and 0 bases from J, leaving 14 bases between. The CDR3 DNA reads TGTGCCAGCGCTGAGGAAGGGGCTAGCAATCAGCCCCAGCATTTT. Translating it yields CASAEEGASNQPQHF.

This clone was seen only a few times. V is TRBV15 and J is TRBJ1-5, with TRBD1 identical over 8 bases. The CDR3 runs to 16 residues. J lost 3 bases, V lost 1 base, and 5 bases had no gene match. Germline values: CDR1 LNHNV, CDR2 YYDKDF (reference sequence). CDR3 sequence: CATSRAGGSSNQPQHF. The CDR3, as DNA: TGTGCCACCAGCAGAGCAGGGGGCAGCTCCAATCAGCCCCAGCATTTT.

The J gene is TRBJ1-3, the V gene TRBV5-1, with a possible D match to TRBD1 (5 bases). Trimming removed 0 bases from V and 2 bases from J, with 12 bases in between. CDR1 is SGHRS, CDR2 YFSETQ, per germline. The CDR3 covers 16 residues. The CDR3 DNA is TGCGCCAGCAGCTTGGCACCCGGCAGGGCTGGAAACACCATATATTTT. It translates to CASSLAPGRAGNTIYF. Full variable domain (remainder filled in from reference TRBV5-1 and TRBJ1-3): KAGVTQTPRYLIKTRGQQVTLSCSPISGHRSVSWYQQTPGQGLQFLFEYFSETQRNKGNFPGRFSGRQFSNSRSEMNVSTLELGDSALYLCASSLAPGRAGNTIYFGEGSWLTVV.

CDR3 DNA: TGTGCCAGCAGCCCAGATCCAGCGGGAGTGGGGAATGAGCAGTTCTTC. It translates to CASSPDPAGVGNEQFF. The chain uses TRBV3-1 (or the pseudogene TRBV3-2) and TRBJ2-1, with TRBD2 matching over 8 bases. Losses at the gene ends were 4 bases for V and 7 bases for J; bases not matched to a gene: 12. The germline CDR1 and CDR2 sequences are LGHDT and YNNKEL (reference sequence). The CDR3 contains 16 residues.

The CDR3 bases are TGTGCCAGTAGTCCCGGGTGGGTCGGCAATCAGCCCCAGCATTTT. Translation gives CASSPGWVGNQPQHF. This chain links TRBV19 with TRBJ1-5; D unclear. The V gene's germline CDR1 is LNHDA and CDR2 SQIVND (reference sequence). The CDR3 is 15 amino acids. The V and J ends lost 5 bases and 2 bases respectively, with 13 bases between them.

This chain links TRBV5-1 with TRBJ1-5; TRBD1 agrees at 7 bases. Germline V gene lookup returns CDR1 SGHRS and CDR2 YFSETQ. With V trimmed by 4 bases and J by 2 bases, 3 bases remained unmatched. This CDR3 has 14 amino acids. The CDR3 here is CASSAGTGNQPQHF. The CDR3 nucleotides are TGCGCCAGCAGCGCCGGGACAGGCAATCAGCCCCAGCATTTT.

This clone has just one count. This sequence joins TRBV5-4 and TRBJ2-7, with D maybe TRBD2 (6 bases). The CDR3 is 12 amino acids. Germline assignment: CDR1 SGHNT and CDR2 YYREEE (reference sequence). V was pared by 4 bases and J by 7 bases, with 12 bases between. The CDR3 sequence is CASSETSREQYF. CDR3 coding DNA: TGTGCCAGCAGCGAGACTAGTAGGGAGCAGTACTTC.

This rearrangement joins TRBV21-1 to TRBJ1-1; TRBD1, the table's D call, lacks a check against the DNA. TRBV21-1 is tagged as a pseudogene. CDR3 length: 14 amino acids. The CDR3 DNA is TGTGCCAGCAGCAAAGGGGCCTCGAACACTGAAGCTTTCTTT. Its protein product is CASSKGASNTEAFF.

The CDR3 DNA reads TGTGCCAGCAGCTTATCAGATACCTTTAGCACAGATACGCAGTATTTT. This gives the protein CASSLSDTFSTDTQYF. The chain joins TRBV5-6 to TRBJ2-3; D not certain. CDR1 is SGHDT and CDR2 is YYEEEE in the germline V gene. This CDR3 has 16 amino acids. Trimming pared 2 bases from V and 0 bases from J, leaving 13 bases between.

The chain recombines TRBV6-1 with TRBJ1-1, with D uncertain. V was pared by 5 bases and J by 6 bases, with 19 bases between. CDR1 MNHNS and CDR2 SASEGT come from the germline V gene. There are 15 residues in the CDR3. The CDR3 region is CASSFRPRGSAEAFF. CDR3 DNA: TGTGCCAGCAGTTTCCGTCCGCGCGGGTCGGCTGAAGCTTTCTTT.

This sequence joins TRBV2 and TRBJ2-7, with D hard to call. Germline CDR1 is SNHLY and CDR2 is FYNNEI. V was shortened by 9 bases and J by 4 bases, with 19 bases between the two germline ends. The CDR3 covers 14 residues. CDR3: CASSIGIQLYEQYF. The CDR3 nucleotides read TGTGCCAGTAGCATCGGTATCCAGCTTTACGAGCAGTACTTC.

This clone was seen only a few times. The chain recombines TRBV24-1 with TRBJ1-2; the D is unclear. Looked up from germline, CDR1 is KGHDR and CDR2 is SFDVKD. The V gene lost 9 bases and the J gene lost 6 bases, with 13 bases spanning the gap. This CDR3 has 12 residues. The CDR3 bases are TGTGCCACCGAGGGAGGGAGCGATGGCTACACCTTC. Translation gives CATEGGSDGYTF.

The DNA for the CDR3 is TGTGCCATCAGCCCGGGCCTCGGGACAGGGGTGTATGGCTACACCTTC. Residues: CAISPGLGTGVYGYTF. This rearrangement joins TRBV10-3 to TRBJ1-2, with 10 bases fitting TRBD1. V dropped 6 bases and J dropped 5; count of bases not matched to a gene: 12. The V gene's germline CDR1 is ENHRY and CDR2 SYGVKD. The CDR3 covers 16 residues.

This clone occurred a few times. The CDR3 here is CASSQSAKRGEKLFF. The CDR3, as DNA: TGCGCCAGCAGTCAATCTGCAAAAAGGGGTGAAAAACTGTTTTTT. The V call is TRBV23-1, the J call TRBJ1-4, with D possibly being TRBD1 (5 bases). TRBV23-1 is assigned to the ORF class and has an uncertain function. The CDR3 consists of 15 residues. V lost 0 bases, J lost 7 bases, and 12 bases lay in between.

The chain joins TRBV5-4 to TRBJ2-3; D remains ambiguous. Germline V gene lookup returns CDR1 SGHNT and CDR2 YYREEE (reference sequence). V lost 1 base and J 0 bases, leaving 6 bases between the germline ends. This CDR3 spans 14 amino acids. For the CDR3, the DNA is TGTGCCAGCAGCTTGTCAACTAGCACAGATACGCAGTATTTT. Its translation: CASSLSTSTDTQYF.